The next 30 T cell receptor beta chains were all read from a single sample in a study of shared clonotypes between healthy human individuals. Assay used: immunoSEQ multiplex PCR; TCRdb lists only in-frame clones, some missing. This sample carries roughly 1,600,000 clones, about 98.5% of them seen once, and the ten largest clones take about 0.35%. The sequencing input was naive CD4+ T cells sorted from blood. As to subset: CD45RA+ positively selected. These receptors all stem from a man younger than 45 in good health.

The genes are TRBV9 and TRBJ1-4; 11 nucleotides agree with TRBD1. Germline CDR1 is SGDLS and CDR2 is YYNGEE. V dropped 2 bases and J dropped 6; count of bases not matched to a gene: 0. The CDR3 is 14 residues long. In nucleotides, the CDR3 is TGTGCCAGCAGCGTGGGACAGGGGGATGAAAAACTGTTTTTT. This gives the protein CASSVGQGDEKLFF.

The chain employs TRBV15 and TRBJ2-1; D ambiguous. The CDR3 consists of 15 residues. V lost 0 bases and J 0 bases, leaving 6 bases between the germline ends. From germline, CDR1 is LNHNV and CDR2 YYDKDF (reference sequence). CDR3 DNA sequence: TGTGCCACCAGCAGAGATGGGTTCTCCTACAATGAGCAGTTCTTC. Protein: CATSRDGFSYNEQFF.

The chain couples TRBV5-1 to TRBJ2-6, with D hard to call. The CDR3 totals 15 residues. The V end lost 5 bases, the J end lost 0 bases, and 9 bases lay between the germline ends. Germline loops: CDR1 SGHRS, CDR2 YFSETQ. CDR3 sequence (DNA): TGCGCCAGCAGTCTACTTACCTCTGGGGCCAACGTCCTGACTTTC. It translates to CASSLLTSGANVLTF. Full variable domain (outside the CDR3, taken from reference TRBV5-1 and TRBJ2-6): KAGVTQTPRYLIKTRGQQVTLSCSPISGHRSVSWYQQTPGQGLQFLFEYFSETQRNKGNFPGRFSGRQFSNSRSEMNVSTLELGDSALYLCASSLLTSGANVLTFGAGSRLTVL.

The genes are TRBV7-9 and TRBJ2-7; 13 positions match TRBD2. Losses at the gene ends were 2 bases for V and 5 bases for J; bases not matched to a gene: 9. This CDR3 contains 17 residues. CDR1 is SEHNR and CDR2 is FQNEAQ in the germline V gene (reference sequence). This CDR3 reads CASSLTSGRVGFHEQYF. The CDR3 DNA is TGTGCCAGCAGCTTAACTAGCGGGAGGGTCGGCTTCCACGAGCAGTACTTC.

The rearrangement uses TRBV14 and TRBJ1-2; TRBD1 might be the D (5 bases). The germline V and J ends were trimmed by 1 base and 8 bases, with 23 bases remaining between them. The germline CDR1 and CDR2 sequences are SGHDN and FVKESK. The CDR3 spans 17 residues. CDR3 DNA sequence: TGTGCCAGCAGCCAAGCTAGTCTACGTGGGGGGTGGTACGGCTACACCTTC. Encoded protein: CASSQASLRGGWYGYTF.

The rearrangement uses TRBV30 and TRBJ2-7, with 9 bases aligning to TRBD2. CDR1 is GTSNPN and CDR2 is SVGIG in the germline V gene (reference sequence). The CDR3 loop spans 14 amino acids. Trimming took 1 base from V and 12 from J; bases not matched to a gene: 13. CDR3 residues: CAWSASLAGTSGYF. Here the CDR3 DNA reads TGTGCCTGGAGTGCTTCTCTAGCGGGGACTTCAGGGTACTTC.

This chain connects TRBV6-1 to TRBJ2-3; the D gene is possibly TRBD2 (5 bases). V shed 6 bases and J shed 4 bases, with 11 bases lying between them. The CDR3 length is 13 residues. Germline CDR1 is MNHNS and CDR2 is SASEGT. Here the CDR3 DNA reads TGTGCCAGCAGAGCGACCGGGGCAGATACGCAGTATTTT. It is translated as CASRATGADTQYF.

This clone was counted a few times. The chain joins TRBV28 to TRBJ1-2, with D perhaps matching TRBD1 (5 bases). Germline values: CDR1 MDHEN, CDR2 SYDVKM. This CDR3 spans 14 amino acids. V was cut by 6 bases and J by 7 bases, with 18 bases left in between. The CDR3 spells CASSPGGGYGGYTF. CDR3 sequence (DNA): TGTGCCAGCAGCCCTGGGGGAGGGTACGGTGGCTACACCTTC.

The chain is built from TRBV5-1 and TRBJ2-3, with TRBD1 matching 10 bases. Trimming removed 3 bases from V and 5 bases from J; junction bases left unmatched: 6. The length of the CDR3 is 15 residues. CDR1 is SGHRS and CDR2 is YFSETQ in the germline V gene. The CDR3 DNA follows: TGCGCCAGCAGCTCCTTAGGGACAGGGGAAGATACGCAGTATTTT. It yields the protein CASSSLGTGEDTQYF.

The CDR3 loop is CASSKGQETQYF. The DNA for the CDR3 is TGTGCCAGCAGCAAGGGTCAAGAGACCCAGTACTTC. The chain recombines TRBV21-1 with TRBJ2-5. TRBV21-1 is classified as a pseudogene. CDR3 length: 12 residues.

V and J are TRBV10-3 and TRBJ2-7; D remains ambiguous. V was pared by 4 bases and J by 7 bases, with 8 bases between. Per germline, CDR1 ENHRY and CDR2 SYGVKD. CDR3 length: 11 residues. CDR3 in amino acids: CAISGVGEQYF. The CDR3 DNA reads as TGTGCCATCAGTGGTGTCGGGGAGCAGTACTTC.

In the case of this clone: Other DNA variants within this sample encode the same CDR3. The rearrangement joins TRBV19 to TRBJ1-3; D uncertain. The CDR3 consists of 13 residues. The V gene's germline CDR1 is LNHDA and CDR2 SQIVND (reference sequence). V lost 3 bases and J lost 3, with 6 bases in between. CDR3 coding DNA: TGTGCCAGTAGTATGTCAAGTGGAAACACCATATATTTT. Translating it yields CASSMSSGNTIYF.

The chain recombines TRBV25-1 with TRBJ2-7; D not certain. This CDR3 is built from 14 residues. Germline lookup yields CDR1 MGHDK and CDR2 SYGVNS. V gave up 4 bases and J gave up 2 bases, with 12 bases separating them. CDR3: CASSVASYPYEQYF. In DNA form, the CDR3 reads TGTGCCAGCAGTGTCGCATCCTATCCCTACGAGCAGTACTTC.

The rearrangement links TRBV9 to TRBJ2-2, with TRBD2 matching over 7 bases. Germline CDR1 SGDLS, CDR2 YYNGEE. CDR3 length equals 17 residues. With V trimmed by 2 bases and J by 2 bases, 9 bases remained unmatched. The CDR3 is CASSVGMAGVNTGELFF. In DNA, the CDR3 is TGTGCCAGCAGCGTCGGGATGGCGGGGGTCAACACCGGGGAGCTGTTTTTT.

About this clone itself: Other DNA sequences in the same sample also yield this CDR3. The chain employs TRBV18 and TRBJ1-1; TRBD1 might be the D (5 bases). The CDR3 has 12 residues. The germline V gene has CDR1 KGHSH and CDR2 LQKENI. V was cut by 3 bases and J by 7 bases, with 9 bases left in between. CDR3 bases: TGTGCCAGCTCACCTCCGGGGGGTGAAGCTTTCTTT. Protein product: CASSPPGGEAFF.

The CDR3 bases are TGTGCCAGCAGACCCAGCGGGACTTACGAGCAGTACTTC. Its protein product is CASRPSGTYEQYF. The genes are TRBV2 and TRBJ2-7, with TRBD2 matching over 7 bases. CDR1 SNHLY and CDR2 FYNNEI come from the germline V gene. The length of the CDR3 is 13 residues. The trim removed 6 bases at V and 4 bases at J, leaving 6 bases unmatched.

The rearrangement uses TRBV30 and TRBJ1-2; TRBD1 might be the D (6 bases). V was shortened by 4 bases and J by 8 bases, with 11 bases between the two germline ends. Germline CDR1 and CDR2: GTSNPN and SVGIG (reference sequence). There are 11 residues in the CDR3. CDR3 in amino acids: CAWMGAQGYTF. The CDR3 bases are TGTGCCTGGATGGGGGCGCAGGGCTACACCTTC. Using reference TRBV30 and TRBJ1-2 for the parts outside the CDR3, the full variable domain is SQTIHQWPATLVQPVGSPLSLECTVEGTSNPNLYWYRQAAGRGLQLLFYSVGIGQISSEVPQNLSASRPQDRQFILSSKKLLLSDSGFYLCAWMGAQGYTFGSGTRLTVV.

This rearrangement joins TRBV27 to TRBJ2-2, with D perhaps TRBD2 (6 bases). In germline, CDR1 is MNHEY, CDR2 SMNVEV (reference sequence). Trimming took 6 bases from V and 6 from J, leaving 17 bases between them. This CDR3 contains 15 residues. The CDR3 is CASSSLGLSAGELFF. The CDR3 DNA is TGTGCCAGCAGCTCATTGGGACTTAGCGCCGGGGAGCTGTTTTTT.

V is TRBV15 and J is TRBJ1-4; no reliable D call. Trimming stripped 1 base from V and 6 bases from J, with 12 bases between. CDR3 length: 15 amino acids. Germline values: CDR1 LNHNV, CDR2 YYDKDF (reference sequence). The CDR3 is CATSRGPRNHEKLFF. DNA of the CDR3: TGTGCCACCAGCAGAGGACCTCGTAATCATGAAAAACTGTTTTTT.

The rearrangement links TRBV19 to TRBJ2-2; 8 bases line up with TRBD2. Germline trimming cut 6 bases from V and 13 bases from J; bases unmatched to any gene: 7. CDR1 and CDR2 (germline): LNHDA, SQIVND (reference sequence). The CDR3 runs 12 residues. This CDR3 reads CASSPTGTRLFF. In nucleotides, the CDR3 is TGTGCCAGTAGCCCCACGGGGACTAGGCTGTTTTTT.

This rearrangement joins TRBV5-5 to TRBJ1-3; D gene unclear. There are 12 residues in the CDR3. Germline values: CDR1 SGHKS, CDR2 YYEKEE (reference sequence). V lost 4 bases and J lost 2, with 4 bases in between. Here the CDR3 reads CASSRPGNTIYF. CDR3 bases: TGTGCCAGCAGCCGGCCTGGAAACACCATATATTTT.

The chain uses TRBV7-8 and TRBJ2-3; D remains ambiguous. The CDR3 consists of 17 residues. CDR1 is SGHVS and CDR2 is FQNEAQ in the germline V gene. V shed 1 base and J shed 4 bases, with 18 bases lying between them. The CDR3 is CASSLVLVRIDADTQYF. The CDR3 coding sequence is TGTGCCAGCAGCTTAGTCTTGGTACGGATTGACGCAGATACGCAGTATTTT.

V gene TRBV7-9 combines with J gene TRBJ1-1; D call uncertain. This CDR3 region has 11 residues. Trimming shortened V by 4 bases and J by 11 bases, and 11 bases separated the two germline ends. Germline CDR1 SEHNR, CDR2 FQNEAQ (reference sequence). The CDR3 loop reads CASSSGGWAFF. CDR3 DNA: TGTGCCAGCAGCTCGGGCGGTTGGGCTTTCTTT.

The J gene is TRBJ2-1, the V gene TRBV7-9, with D possibly being TRBD1 (5 bases). Germline-derived CDR1 and CDR2 are SEHNR and FQNEAQ (reference sequence). The CDR3 is 16 amino acids. The V gene lost 4 bases and the J gene lost 4 bases, with 17 bases spanning the gap. The CDR3 sequence is CASSSYPGARYNEQFF. In nucleotides, the CDR3 is TGTGCCAGCAGCTCCTACCCTGGGGCGCGATACAATGAGCAGTTCTTC.

Concerning this clone itself: The sample holds other DNA sequences that translate to the same CDR3. This sequence joins TRBV15 and TRBJ2-7; no definite D call. The CDR3 extends over 11 amino acids. V was shortened by 0 bases and J by 4 bases, with 1 base between the two germline ends. The germline gives CDR1 LNHNV, CDR2 YYDKDF (reference sequence). CDR3 nucleotides: TGTGCCACCAGCAGAGAATACGAGCAGTACTTC. Residues: CATSREYEQYF.

This chain connects TRBV18 to TRBJ2-2, with D unresolved. CDR1 and CDR2 from the germline V gene are KGHSH and LQKENI. This CDR3 spans 16 amino acids. V was trimmed by 3 bases and J by 2 bases, leaving 13 bases between them. The CDR3 DNA reads TGTGCCAGCTCACCGCCGATGGGAACCAACACCGGGGAGCTGTTTTTT. Amino acids: CASSPPMGTNTGELFF. Together with reference TRBV18 and TRBJ2-2, the CDR3 gives the full variable domain: NAGVMQNPRHLVRRRGQEARLRCSPMKGHSHVYWYRQLPEEGLKFMVYLQKENIIDESGMPKERFSAEFPKEGPSILRIQQVVRGDSAAYFCASSPPMGTNTGELFFGEGSRLTVL.

The rearrangement uses TRBV28 and TRBJ2-1, with a possible D match to TRBD2 (6 bases). This CDR3 is 16 amino acids long. Trimming left V 7 bases short and J 5 bases short, with 21 bases between. Germline V gene sequence: CDR1 MDHEN, CDR2 SYDVKM. CDR3 nucleotide sequence: TGTGCCAGCACCACCCAAGCGGACTACCCCCACAATGAGCAGTTCTTC. Amino acids: CASTTQADYPHNEQFF.

CDR3 DNA sequence: TGTGCCAGCACCTACCCTTCGGCTGAAGCTTTCTTT. This codes for CASTYPSAEAFF. The chain carries TRBV28 and TRBJ1-1; D not certain. There are 12 residues in the CDR3. Germline V CDR1 and CDR2: MDHEN, SYDVKM. Trimming shortened V by 7 bases and J by 6 bases, and 12 bases separated the two germline ends.

The chain recombines TRBV5-1 with TRBJ1-4; 8 positions agree with TRBD1. Germline V gene lookup returns CDR1 SGHRS and CDR2 YFSETQ. The V segment lost 4 bases and the J segment 11 bases; nucleotides outside the gene matches: 10. This CDR3 is built from 14 residues. As DNA, the CDR3 is TGCGCCAGCAGCCGTCAGGGGGCGTTTGACAAACTGTTTTTT. Its protein product is CASSRQGAFDKLFF.

The V call is TRBV9, the J call TRBJ2-3; D gene unclear. The CDR3 length is 14 residues. Trimming left V 0 bases short and J 3 bases short, with 8 bases between. Germline values: CDR1 SGDLS, CDR2 YYNGEE. CDR3 in amino acids: CASSVVPLTDTQYF. The CDR3 nucleotides read TGTGCCAGCAGCGTAGTTCCACTGACAGATACGCAGTATTTT. Together with reference TRBV9 and TRBJ2-3, the CDR3 gives the full variable domain: DSGVTQTPKHLITATGQRVTLRCSPRSGDLSVYWYQQSLDQGLQFLIQYYNGEERAKGNILERFSAQQFPDLHSELNLSSLELGDSALYFCASSVVPLTDTQYFGPGTRLTVL.